This T cell receptor (beta chain) was documented in a study of blood T cell repertoires in COVID-19. Study at large: The study drew acute and convalescent COVID-19 samples from the United States, Italy and Spain.

There are 16 residues in the CDR3. Germline V gene lookup returns CDR1 LGHDT and CDR2 YNNKEL (reference sequence). Trimming left V 3 bases short and J 2 bases short, with 16 bases between. It was during active infection that Seattle patients were enrolled and then longitudinally followed. Original processing methods: By means of reference gene primer amplification, nucleated cell counts were estimated. Clones were sequenced by immunoSEQ multiplex PCR, and TCRdb holds only the in-frame ones, with some missing. D and trimming come from the DNA, and the V and J calls and clone size come from that table. The top ten hold 2% to 3% of the sample, which has 48,000 or so clones, 65% to 90% seen once.

This sequence joins TRBV3-1 (or the pseudogene TRBV3-2) and TRBJ1-1; TRBD1 is a possible D gene (5 bases). This TCR was sampled from a woman older than 75 with COVID-19, enrolled during active disease. Specimen: peripheral blood. CDR3 sequence reads: CASSHRRGRANTEAFF. The CDR3 DNA is TGTGCCAGCAGCCATAGAAGGGGCAGGGCTAACACTGAAGCTTTCTTT.